The TCR beta chain under discussion was sequenced for a study of T-cell reconstitution after alpha-beta-depleted transplantation in children. Ten or more counts support this clonotype. This sample's TCRbeta library carried unique molecular identifier barcodes. TCRdb itself ran the PCR reads through MiXCR, one entry per CDR3 protein. There are 200,000 or so distinct CDR3 sequences in the sample; under 8.5% occur only once, and about 5.5% lies in the top ten. CDR1 MDHEN and CDR2 SYDVKM come from the germline V gene. The length of the CDR3 is 17 residues. Deletions cut 7 bases from V and 11 bases from J, with 27 bases between.

This sample comprised PBMCs, obtained before TCRalphabeta/CD19-depleted stem cell transplant. This clonotype originated in a boy between 2 and 10 years old with acute lymphoblastic leukemia, due to receive a stem cell transplant. The V and J genes are TRBV28 and TRBJ1-6; TRBD1 is a possible D gene (6 bases). CDR3 coding DNA: TGTGCCAGCACTCTATCGGGGGGCAGTTCCCTTCGAGCACCCCTCCACTTT. This gives the protein CASTLSGGSSLRAPLHF.